Detailed here is one T cell receptor beta chain. Its cognate antigen has yet to be identified. Within one base of it there is no much larger clone, and no base qualities were kept. Relative to germline, V is 7 bases shorter and J is 3 bases shorter, with 16 bases between their ends. From the cysteine through the phenylalanine, the CDR3 covers 14 amino acids. The entry retains the CDR3 DNA only, 42 bases that are in frame from base 1. This sample is drawn from a study of blood T cell repertoires in COVID-19 (dated by TCRdb to 2020 to 2022). At the level of the whole study: Samples from collaborators originated in the United States, Italy and Spain and spanned both the acute and convalescent phases of COVID-19. Samples were obtained from the ongoing ImmuneRACE study (first 160 participants) and from about 1,300 subjects provided by 6 global collaborators. HLA class I and class II types, where available, came from metadata supplied by the sample provider rather than from assay-based typing. Subjects who had been exposed to COVID-19, were actively infected with it, or had recovered from it provided the deeply sampled blood TCRbeta repertoires that made up the dataset. The prospective study material was composed of cDNA or gDNA derived from T cells, B-cell-depleted T cells, or PBMCs. The repertoires were released in a freely available public database intended as a resource for research on the immune response to SARS-CoV-2. The sample metadata nearly always contained a de-identified subject ID, COVID-19 status, age in years and sex. Points the paper makes about the study in general: The quantity of clinical and demographic metadata differed by source and by participant and was supplied without curation.

At one collaborating source in Seattle, patients were enrolled during active infection and were followed longitudinally through the course of disease. Collaborating institutions collected whole blood in K2EDTA tubes following their own protocols. For TCRbeta analysis, collaborator samples were shipped as frozen whole blood, as isolated PBMCs, or as DNA extracted from either sample type. TCRbeta CDR3 regions were amplified from genomic DNA by means of the immunoSEQ Assay, a bias-controlled multiplex PCR. The authors' analysis ran thus. Nucleated cell counts per sample were estimated from amplification of reference gene primers within the assay. Sequence reads were collapsed and filtered to measure the absolute abundance of every unique TCRbeta CDR3 rearrangement. Productive Simpson clonality was computed per sample as the square root of Simpson's diversity index over productive rearrangements. The table comes from immuneACCESS by way of TCRdb, which keeps in-frame sequences with V and J called. Part of the clones is missing from these tables; in studies checked, under half for an unresolved V gene and the rest for unknown reasons. That table supplies the V and J calls and clone size; D and trimming were determined from the DNA. The sample table contains some 300,000 clones; only one count was recorded for around nine tenths of them. The biggest ten clones account for about 1.7% of the sample.

The clonotype originates from a woman aged 25 to 39 with COVID-19, enrolled during active disease. Source material: peripheral blood. The chain uses TRBV23-1 and TRBJ2-7, and TRBD1 may be the D gene, going by 6 matching bases. TRBV23-1 is given ORF status, its function remaining uncertain. The CDR3 protein sequence reads: CASTHPGHNYEQYF. The DNA sequence is TGCGCCAGCACTCATCCGGGACACAACTACGAGCAGTACTTC.